This T cell receptor beta chain was found in a study of cytotoxic CD8 clonotypes in ibrutinib-treated CLL. Points from the study as a whole: At ibrutinib response, clonality increased, and at progression it declined back toward baseline.

V lost 3 bases and J lost 8, with 14 bases in between. Per the germline V gene, CDR1 is SGHRS and CDR2 is YFSETQ. The CDR3 length is 13 residues. The protocol was immunoSEQ multiplex PCR, while the TCRdb copy is restricted to in-frame clones and leaves out a portion. This table has about 24,000 clones, approximately 71% appearing once. Comment on this clone: Its target is unknown.

This specimen consisted of PBMCs, obtained after 12 months of ibrutinib treatment. This sequence was found in a human donor with chronic lymphocytic leukemia. V usage is TRBV5-1 and J usage is TRBJ1-1; a possible D gene is TRBD1 (5 bases). CDR3 sequence: CASSWGRRSEAFF. The CDR3 DNA follows: TGCGCCAGCAGCTGGGGCCGTCGCTCAGAAGCTTTCTTT.